These T cell receptor beta chains were read from a single sample in a study of OX40 agonist ivuxolimab in advanced cancers. Generated by immunoSEQ multiplex PCR, the TCRdb table keeps only in-frame clones and is missing some. Here the sample spans some 19,000 clones, around nine tenths being singletons. The material was CD4+ or CD8+ T cells sorted from blood, obtained in a trial of the OX40 agonist ivuxolimab. The receptors derive from an adult with an advanced solid tumor such as melanoma, head and neck, liver or kidney cancer. CDR3s include the opening cysteine and the closing phenylalanine or tryptophan. Fields, in order: J gene, D gene, clone size, V gene, CDR3 DNA, CDR3 protein. D genes are given only for firm matches. Part of the rows lack a size; the others show once, few, many or a class for expanded clones.

TRBJ2-7 | NA | NA | TRBV18 | TGTGCCAGCTCACCGGACAGCTCCTACGAGCAGTACTTC | CASSPDSSYEQYF
TRBJ2-1 | NA | NA | TRBV6-5 | TGTGCCAGCAGTGGTGTGGGGAACTCCTACAATGAGCAGTTCTTC | CASSGVGNSYNEQFF
TRBJ1-1 | NA | NA | TRBV18 | TGTGCCAGCTCACCATCAACGCCGGAGGCTTTCTTT | CASSPSTPEAFF
TRBJ2-7 | NA | NA | TRBV27 | TGTGCCAGCGTGGGCCGCGCCTACGAGCAGTACTTC | CASVGRAYEQYF
TRBJ1-1 | NA | NA | TRBV9 | TGTGCCAGCAGCCTCTCGCCCCTGGACACTGAAGCTTTCTTT | CASSLSPLDTEAFF
TRBJ2-3 | TRBD2 | NA | TRBV28 | TGTGCCAGCAGGACCCTAGCGGGAGGAGAGGCAGATACGCAGTATTTT | CASRTLAGGEADTQYF
TRBJ1-1 | NA | once | TRBV5-6 | TGTGCCAGCAGCTGGGGACCCGGGGGGAGTGCTGAAGCTTTCTTT | CASSWGPGGSAEAFF
TRBJ2-3 | NA | NA | TRBV28 | TGTGCCAGCAGAAACAGGGAGGCGGGCACAGATACGCAGTATTTT | CASRNREAGTDTQYF
TRBJ2-2 | TRBD1 | NA | TRBV10-1 | TGCGCCAGCGGACACAGGGGGCCCGCCGGGGAGCTGTTTTTT | CASGHRGPAGELFF
TRBJ1-2 | NA | NA | TRBV4-2 | TGTGCCAGCAGCCAAGAGAATGGCCAACCGTTGGGCAACTATGGCTACACCTTC | CASSQENGQPLGNYGYTF
TRBJ2-2 | NA | few | TRBV7-9 | TGTGCCAGCAGCTTAGGCTGGGGGTTGGACACCGGGGAGCTGTTTTTT | CASSLGWGLDTGELFF
TRBJ2-1 | NA | NA | TRBV28 | TGTGCCAGCAGTCGACCGGGGGTTCTCGGTGAGCAGTTCTTC | CASSRPGVLGEQFF
TRBJ1-5 | TRBD1 | NA | TRBV7-8 | TGTGCCAGCAGCTTATACGGGACAGGGGCCTTGACCAATCAGCCCCAGCATTTT | CASSLYGTGALTNQPQHF
TRBJ2-7 | TRBD1 | NA | TRBV7-2 | TGTGCCAGCAGCTTAGTTGGAACAGGGGTTGACTACGAGCAGTACTTC | CASSLVGTGVDYEQYF
TRBJ2-3 | NA | NA | TRBV5-6 | TGTGCCAGCACCTCATCGGACCACGGGGCAGATACGCAGTATTTT | CASTSSDHGADTQYF
TRBJ2-7 | NA | NA | TRBV7-8 | TGTGCCAGCACCAGAGGGGGGGCGAGCTACGAGCAGTACTTC | CASTRGGASYEQYF
TRBJ1-1 | NA | few | TRBV5-8 | TGTGCCAGCAGCAAGCGAACGAACACTGAAGCTTTCTTT | CASSKRTNTEAFF
TRBJ2-1 | TRBD1 | NA | TRBV4-1 | TGCGCCAGCAGCCAACCCCACAGGGGGAACTACAATGAGCAGTTCTTC | CASSQPHRGNYNEQFF